This T cell receptor (beta chain) was sequenced for a study of T cells in Graves' hyperthyroidism and ophthalmopathy. Trimming removed 1 base at V and 9 bases at J, with 12 bases between. This CDR3 is 13 amino acids long. Germline V CDR1 and CDR2: SGHRS, YFSETQ. In its sample, this clonotype was seen many times. Amplified regions were TCR beta CDR3 sequences from RNA transcripts. A set of HTBI primers served as the primers for a first-round RT-PCR of the TCR CDR3. TCRdb recomputed calls from the multiplex PCR reads with MiXCR, one row per CDR3 protein. The sample includes approximately 430,000 distinct CDR3 sequences, 15% to 18% of them seen just once.

The J gene is TRBJ2-3, the V gene TRBV5-1; no clear D gene. What was sequenced was blood. The receptor comes from a woman in her late teens or twenties with Graves' hyperthyroidism. Here the CDR3 DNA reads TGCGCCAGCAGCTTGATGAGTCCTGCGACGCAGTATTTT. Amino acids: CASSLMSPATQYF. Combining the CDR3 with reference TRBV5-1 and TRBJ2-3 gives the whole variable domain KAGVTQTPRYLIKTRGQQVTLSCSPISGHRSVSWYQQTPGQGLQFLFEYFSETQRNKGNFPGRFSGRQFSNSRSEMNVSTLELGDSALYLCASSLMSPATQYFGPGTRLTVL.